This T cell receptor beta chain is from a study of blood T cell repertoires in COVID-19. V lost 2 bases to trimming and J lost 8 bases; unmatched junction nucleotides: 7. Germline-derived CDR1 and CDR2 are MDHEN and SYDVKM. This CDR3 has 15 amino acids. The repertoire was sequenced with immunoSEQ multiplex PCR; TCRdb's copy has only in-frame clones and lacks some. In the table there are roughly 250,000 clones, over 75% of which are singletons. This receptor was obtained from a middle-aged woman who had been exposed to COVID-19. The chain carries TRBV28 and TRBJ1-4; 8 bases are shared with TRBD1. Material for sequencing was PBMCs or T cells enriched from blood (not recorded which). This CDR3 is CASSLGSGGHEKLFF. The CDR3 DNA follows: TGTGCCAGCAGTTTAGGATCAGGGGGCCACGAAAAACTGTTTTTT.